This TCR beta chain was captured in a study of cytomegalovirus exposure and HLA in healthy donors. This PCR relied on a set of 60 Vbeta primers and 13 Jbeta primers. The data were produced by immunoSEQ multiplex PCR, yet TCRdb's version contains in-frame clones alone and is incomplete. The repertoire holds 190,000 or so clones, with less than 85% as singletons. This receptor was identified in a boy aged 5-17 years in good health and CMV-seronegative. The sample taken for sequencing was PBMCs.

CDR3 residues: CASSNLDRGGGFHEQYF. The DNA of the CDR3 is TGCGCCAGCAGCAACCTTGACCGCGGGGGCGGGTTTCACGAGCAGTACTTC. The chain couples TRBV4-1 to TRBJ2-7; TRBD2 might be the D (7 bases). V lost 5 bases and J 5 bases, leaving 25 bases between the germline ends. This CDR3 has 17 residues. Per the germline V gene, CDR1 is MGHRA and CDR2 is YSYEKL.